Presented here are 22 T cell receptor beta chains from one specimen sequenced in a study of shared clonotypes between healthy human individuals. Sequenced by immunoSEQ multiplex PCR; TCRdb stores in-frame clones only, minus some. The profile shows under 1,100,000 clones, about 75% of them singletons. Sequencing input: memory CD4+ T cells sorted from blood. Regarding subset: CD45RA-negative fraction. Source of these receptors: a man aged 18 to 30 in good health.

This chain uses TRBV5-1 with TRBJ2-5; D is undetermined. CDR3 length: 14 amino acids. V gave up 0 bases and J gave up 3 bases, with 9 bases separating them. Looked up from germline, CDR1 is SGHRS and CDR2 is YFSETQ. CDR3 region: CASSLVQVEETQYF. CDR3 in DNA: TGCGCCAGCAGCTTGGTCCAGGTAGAAGAGACCCAGTACTTC.

J is TRBJ2-1 and V is TRBV9; D is uncertain. The V and J ends lost 0 bases and 9 bases respectively, with 13 bases between them. Looked up from germline, CDR1 is SGDLS and CDR2 is YYNGEE. The CDR3 is made up of 14 amino acids. DNA of the CDR3: TGTGCCAGCAGCGTAGATCTTGGGCGATTTGAGCAGTTCTTC. It is translated as CASSVDLGRFEQFF.

The sample holds many counts of this clone. Other nucleotide sequences from this sample produce the same CDR3. The chain is built from TRBV7-9 and TRBJ2-5, with D maybe TRBD2 (5 bases). The CDR3 contains 16 residues. V was shortened by 0 bases and J by 4 bases, with 15 bases between the two germline ends. Germline V lookup: CDR1 SEHNR, CDR2 FQNEAQ (reference sequence). CDR3 amino acids: CASSLAASLGGETQYF. The CDR3 DNA sequence: TGTGCCAGCAGCTTAGCGGCTAGCTTGGGTGGAGAGACCCAGTACTTC.

Only one count was recorded for this clone. This sequence joins TRBV10-1 and TRBJ1-5, with D uncertain. CDR1 is WNHNN, CDR2 SYGVQD, per germline (reference sequence). This CDR3 spans 16 amino acids. V lost 8 bases to trimming and J lost 4 bases, with 21 bases between them. The CDR3 region has the DNA TGCGCCAGCCCGAGCAAGGATCTAGCTTGGAATCAGCCCCAGCATTTT. Protein: CASPSKDLAWNQPQHF.

This chain uses TRBV23-1 with TRBJ2-7; no clear D gene. TRBV23-1 carries the ORF label, with uncertain function. This CDR3 is built from 17 residues. The V gene lost 0 bases and the J gene lost 1 base, with 16 bases spanning the gap. CDR3 region: CASSQSYGRPGSYEQYF. The CDR3 nucleotides read TGCGCCAGCAGTCAATCGTATGGGCGGCCGGGTTCCTACGAGCAGTACTTC.

There are a few counts of this clone. The chain recombines TRBV19 with TRBJ1-1; D gene uncertain. The CDR3 extends over 14 amino acids. CDR1 is LNHDA, CDR2 SQIVND, per germline (reference sequence). V was pared by 3 bases and J by 2 bases, with 10 bases between. The CDR3 DNA reads as TGTGCCAGTAGTATGAAGGCACAAAACACTGAAGCTTTCTTT. Translated, it gives CASSMKAQNTEAFF.

The chain recombines TRBV5-1 with TRBJ1-2; perhaps TRBD1 as D (5 bases). V was pared by 4 bases and J by 2 bases, with 15 bases between. Looked up from germline, CDR1 is SGHRS and CDR2 is YFSETQ. CDR3 length: 15 amino acids. The CDR3: CASSASGTGNYGYTF. The CDR3 nucleotides are TGCGCCAGCAGCGCGTCCGGGACGGGGAACTATGGCTACACCTTC.

In the case of this clone: The DNA is omitted, as the CDR3 cannot be located on it reliably, and the CDR3 follows TCRdb's listing. The rearrangement links TRBV28 to TRBJ2-5; no DNA check was done on the table's D call, TRBD1. CDR1 and CDR2 (germline): MDHEN, SYDVKM. Including both end residues, the CDR3 is 17 amino acids long. The chain's CDR3 is CASSSSTWVPSGYEQYF.

This chain connects TRBV5-1 to TRBJ1-2; no firm D call. Germline values: CDR1 SGHRS, CDR2 YFSETQ. V lost 4 bases and J lost 5, with 18 bases in between. The CDR3 loop spans 15 amino acids. This chain's CDR3 is CASSTGLNLDYGYTF. In nucleotides, the CDR3 is TGCGCCAGCAGCACGGGCCTAAACCTTGATTATGGCTACACCTTC.

The chain is built from TRBV6-5 and TRBJ1-5; D is unresolved. Germline V lookup: CDR1 MNHEY, CDR2 SVGAGI. V was pared by 6 bases and J by 5 bases, with 14 bases between. The CDR3 runs to 14 residues. The DNA of the CDR3 is TGTGCCAGCAGCAAAGGACTGAGCGATCAGCCCCAGCATTTT. Translating it yields CASSKGLSDQPQHF.

The chain recombines TRBV7-9 with TRBJ1-4; 9 nucleotides line up with TRBD1. Trimming took 5 bases from V and 6 from J; bases not matched to a gene: 4. Germline assignment: CDR1 SEHNR and CDR2 FQNEAQ (reference sequence). The CDR3 consists of 14 residues. The CDR3 spells CASSLGTGHEKLFF. For the CDR3, the DNA is TGTGCCAGCAGCCTTGGGACAGGGCATGAAAAACTGTTTTTT.

The chain recombines TRBV5-6 with TRBJ2-7; 8 nucleotides line up with TRBD2. Trimming at V came to 0 bases and at J to 6 bases, leaving 5 bases not matched to a gene. The CDR3 runs to 14 residues. Germline CDR1 reads SGHDT; CDR2 reads YYEEEE. The CDR3 here is CASSLASGGREQYF. CDR3 DNA: TGTGCCAGCAGCTTGGCCTCGGGAGGGCGCGAGCAGTACTTC.

The DNA for the CDR3 is TGCGCCAGCAGCTTGGGCGGGGTAAACTCTGGAAACACCATATATTTT. This encodes CASSLGGVNSGNTIYF. The chain has TRBV5-1 and TRBJ1-3; D is unresolved. This CDR3 has 16 amino acids. Germline CDR1 and CDR2: SGHRS and YFSETQ. Deletions cut 0 bases from V and 0 bases from J, with 10 bases between.

This clone has more than one count but fewer than ten. The rearrangement uses TRBV19 and TRBJ1-2; no definite D call. This CDR3 is 12 amino acids long. The V gene's germline CDR1 is LNHDA and CDR2 SQIVND (reference sequence). Trimming cost V 3 bases and J 3 bases, with 5 bases left between them. CDR3 sequence reads: CASSMTDYGYTF. CDR3 sequence (DNA): TGTGCCAGTAGTATGACTGACTATGGCTACACCTTC.

The chain combines TRBV28 with TRBJ1-6; tentatively, D is TRBD1 (6 bases). Trimming took 6 bases from V and 2 from J, leaving 11 bases between them. This CDR3 comprises 15 residues. The V gene's germline CDR1 is MDHEN and CDR2 SYDVKM. CDR3 DNA sequence: TGTGCCAGCAGCAAGACAGGCCCCTATAATTCACCCCTCCACTTT. It specifies CASSKTGPYNSPLHF.

In this sample, this clone turned up once. The chain recombines TRBV7-9 with TRBJ2-1, with TRBD1 identical over 10 bases. This CDR3 has 15 amino acids. V was pared by 5 bases and J by 7 bases, with 8 bases of the junction left unmatched. Per germline, CDR1 SEHNR and CDR2 FQNEAQ (reference sequence). The CDR3 is CASSPRQGAINEQFF. CDR3 nucleotides: TGTGCCAGCAGCCCCCGACAGGGGGCGATAAATGAGCAGTTCTTC.

The V and J genes are TRBV5-5 and TRBJ1-6, with TRBD1 identical over 10 bases. CDR1 SGHKS and CDR2 YYEKEE come from the germline V gene (reference sequence). V was clipped by 2 bases and J by 8 bases; unmatched bases: 4. The CDR3 runs to 15 residues. CDR3 protein: CASSLTTGGDSPLHF. In DNA, the CDR3 is TGTGCCAGCAGCTTAACGACAGGGGGCGATTCACCCCTCCACTTT.

The chain combines TRBV27 with TRBJ2-2, with 7 bases lining up with TRBD2. CDR1 and CDR2 from the germline V gene are MNHEY and SMNVEV (reference sequence). This CDR3 region has 15 residues. V dropped 6 bases and J dropped 5; count of bases not matched to a gene: 9. DNA of the CDR3: TGTGCCAGCAGCTACGGGGGGTCGGGTACCGGGGAGCTGTTTTTT. As protein: CASSYGGSGTGELFF.

This chain links TRBV5-4 with TRBJ2-7; 7 bases align to TRBD1. Germline loops: CDR1 SGHNT, CDR2 YYREEE (reference sequence). The CDR3 is 12 residues long. J lost 6 bases, V lost 5 bases, and 5 bases had no gene match. The CDR3 coding sequence is TGTGCCAGCAGTCTGGACAGGTCCGAGCAGTACTTC. Protein product: CASSLDRSEQYF.

This clone occurred a few times. This CDR3 is also generated by other DNA sequences in the sample. The chain is built from TRBV19 and TRBJ1-5; no clear D. The CDR3 is 15 amino acids. V was trimmed by 1 base and J by 2 bases, leaving 9 bases between them. The germline gives CDR1 LNHDA, CDR2 SQIVND (reference sequence). CDR3 in amino acids: CASSIVGIGNQPQHF. The CDR3 DNA reads as TGTGCCAGTAGTATAGTGGGAATTGGCAATCAGCCCCAGCATTTT.

This chain joins TRBV4-1 and TRBJ2-1; D is perhaps TRBD2 (5 bases). The CDR3 covers 16 residues. With 2 bases removed from V and 0 bases from J, the gap between germline ends came to 11 bases. Germline-derived CDR1 and CDR2 are MGHRA and YSYEKL. CDR3 nucleotides: TGCGCCAGCAGCCAACCCCGGGATCGCTCCTACAATGAGCAGTTCTTC. Its protein is CASSQPRDRSYNEQFF.

This clone came up many times. V gene TRBV5-1 combines with J gene TRBJ2-3; 8 nucleotides line up with TRBD1. This CDR3 region has 14 residues. CDR1 SGHRS and CDR2 YFSETQ come from the germline V gene. V shed 5 bases and J 3 bases; nucleotides not matched to a gene: 5. The CDR3 DNA reads TGCGCCAGCAGGTTACAGGGGGTAACAGATACGCAGTATTTT. Residues: CASRLQGVTDTQYF.